These 2 T cell receptor beta chains originate from one sample sequenced in a study of control samples from healthy donors and cancer patients. Repertoires were generated with immunoSEQ multiplex PCR, while TCRdb's copy carries only in-frame clones and drops some. The table records 100,000 to 150,000 clones, more than 75% of them present only once. Sequencing was performed on blood. These receptors came from a man aged 30 to 39 in good health.

The V and J genes are TRBV23-1 and TRBJ2-2, with 8 bases fitting TRBD1. TRBV23-1 is an ORF, with its function uncertain. Trimming at V came to 7 bases and at J to 2 bases, leaving 9 bases not matched to a gene. The CDR3 totals 16 residues. The CDR3 region has the DNA TGCGCCAGCACTTCGATCCAGGGGGCTAACACCGGGGAGCTGTTTTTT. It encodes CASTSIQGANTGELFF.

The chain combines TRBV6-5 with TRBJ2-5; possible D gene TRBD1, 5 bases. V gave up 7 bases and J gave up 1 base, with 10 bases separating them. The CDR3 loop spans 13 amino acids. Looked up from germline, CDR1 is MNHEY and CDR2 is SVGAGI. CDR3 region: CASILTAQETQYF. The CDR3, as DNA: TGTGCCAGCATACTGACAGCCCAAGAGACCCAGTACTTC.